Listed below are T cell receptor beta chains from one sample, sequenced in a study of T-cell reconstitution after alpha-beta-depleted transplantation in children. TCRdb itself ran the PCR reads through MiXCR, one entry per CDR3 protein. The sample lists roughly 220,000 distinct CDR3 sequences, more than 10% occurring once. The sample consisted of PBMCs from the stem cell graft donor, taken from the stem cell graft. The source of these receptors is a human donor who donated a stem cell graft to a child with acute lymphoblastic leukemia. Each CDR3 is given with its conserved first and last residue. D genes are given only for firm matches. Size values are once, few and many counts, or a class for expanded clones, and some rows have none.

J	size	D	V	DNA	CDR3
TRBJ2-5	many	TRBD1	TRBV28	TGTGCCAGCAGTGCCACGGGACAGGGGGTTCGAGAGACCCAGTACTTC	CASSATGQGVRETQYF
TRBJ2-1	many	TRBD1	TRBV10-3	TGTGCCATCAGTGTTCGACAGGGTTCCTACAATGAGCAGTTCTTC	CAISVRQGSYNEQFF
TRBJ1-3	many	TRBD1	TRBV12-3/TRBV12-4	TGTGCCAGCAGTTTCGGACAGGGGTTATCTGGAAACACCATATATTTT	CASSFGQGLSGNTIYF
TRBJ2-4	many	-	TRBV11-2	TGTGCCAGCAGCCATCATGGGGGGCCCTCCCGTACCAAAAACATTCAGTACTTC	CASSHHGGPSRTKNIQYF
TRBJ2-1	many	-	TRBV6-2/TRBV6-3	TGTGCCAGCAGTAGGGGAAATCCCCAGTTCTTC	CASSRGNPQFF
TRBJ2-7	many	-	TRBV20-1	TGCAGTGCCAGAGGGGGGACTGGTGCCTACGAGCAGTACTTC	CSARGGTGAYEQYF
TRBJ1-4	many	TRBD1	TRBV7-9	TGTGCCAGCAGCCCACCGGACAGGGGAGGCGAAAAACTGTTTTTT	CASSPPDRGGEKLFF
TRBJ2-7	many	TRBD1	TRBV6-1	TGTGCCAGCAGTGTCACAGGGGGCAACGAGCAGTACTTC	CASSVTGGNEQYF
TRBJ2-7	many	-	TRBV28	TGTGCCAGCAGTTTGAGAGGGCCAACCACCTACGAGCAGTACTTC	CASSLRGPTTYEQYF
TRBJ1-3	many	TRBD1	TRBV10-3	TGTGCCATCACCGGACAGGGGTTGTCTGGAAACACCATATATTTT	CAITGQGLSGNTIYF
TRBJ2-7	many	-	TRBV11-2	TGTGCCAGCAGCCTCCTCCAGGGGTACGAGCAGTACTTC	CASSLLQGYEQYF
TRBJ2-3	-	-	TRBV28	TGTGCCAGCGCAGGGGGGGCTAGCACAGATACGCAGTATTTT	CASAGGASTDTQYF
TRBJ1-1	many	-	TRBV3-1	TGTGCCAGCAGCCAAGACGGCGGGGTCACTGAAGCTTTCTTT	CASSQDGGVTEAFF
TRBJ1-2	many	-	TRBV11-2	TGTGCCAGCAGCTTCGAGAGGACCATGCCTAACTATGGCTACACCTTC	CASSFERTMPNYGYTF
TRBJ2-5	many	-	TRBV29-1	TGCAGTAGCCGCGGGCGGGGCGAAGAGACCCAGTACTTC	CSSRGRGEETQYF
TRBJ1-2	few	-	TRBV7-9	TGTGCCAGCAGCATTAGTGGACTGGTAGAGCGTAACTATGGCTACACCTTC	CASSISGLVERNYGYTF
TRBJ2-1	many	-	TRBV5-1	TGCGCCAGCAGCTTGGAGTACAATGAGCAGTTCTTC	CASSLEYNEQFF
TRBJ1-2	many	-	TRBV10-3	TGTGCCATCAGTGACCCAACAGGTGTACAGGGCGCCAACTATGGCTACACCTTC	CAISDPTGVQGANYGYTF
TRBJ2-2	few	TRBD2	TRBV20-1	TGCAGTGCTAGGCGCCTAGCGGTCACCGGGGAGCTGTTTTTT	CSARRLAVTGELFF
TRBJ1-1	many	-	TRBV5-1	TGCGCCAGCAGCTTGGGACCGTATGGGACTGAAGCTTTCTTT	CASSLGPYGTEAFF
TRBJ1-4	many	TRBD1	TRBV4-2	TGTGCCAGCAGCCCCCGGGACAGGGAAGGGGCAAAACTGTTTTTT	CASSPRDREGAKLFF
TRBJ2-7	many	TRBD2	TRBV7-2	TGTGCCAGCAGCTTACGGGGAGGCGGGAGCTCTCCAAAGTACTTC	CASSLRGGGSSPKYF
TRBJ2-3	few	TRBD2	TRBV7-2	TGTGCCAGCAGCTCGGGACTAGCGGGAGTCCAAGATACGCAGTATTTT	CASSSGLAGVQDTQYF
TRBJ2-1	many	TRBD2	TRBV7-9	TGTGCCAGCAGGCCCCTCACGGGAGGGTACAATGAGCAGTTCTTC	CASRPLTGGYNEQFF
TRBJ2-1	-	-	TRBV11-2	TGTGCCAGCAGCTTAAACAGGGTTAATGAGCAGTTCTTC	CASSLNRVNEQFF
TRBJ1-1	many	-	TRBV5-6	TGTGCCAGCAGTGATAGGGGGTTCTGGATGAACACTGAAGCTTTCTTT	CASSDRGFWMNTEAFF
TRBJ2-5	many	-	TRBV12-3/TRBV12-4	TGTGCCAGCAGTTTGGGGGGGGCCGAGACCCAGTACTTC	CASSLGGAETQYF
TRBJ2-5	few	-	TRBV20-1	TGCAGTGCTAGAGTTCCCAGGGAGTCCGAGACCCAGTACTTC	CSARVPRESETQYF
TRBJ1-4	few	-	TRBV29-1	TGCAGCGTTGCGATGAGGGAAAAACTGTTTTTT	CSVAMREKLFF
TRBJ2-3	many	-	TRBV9	TGTGCCAGCAGCACCCGGGGCGGGGGCCACATCGGGGATACGCAGTATTTT	CASSTRGGGHIGDTQYF
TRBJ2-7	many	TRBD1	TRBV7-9	TGTGCCAGCAGCGGAACGACAGGGGTAGCCTACGAGCAGTACTTC	CASSGTTGVAYEQYF
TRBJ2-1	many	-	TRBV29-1	TGCAGCGTGGAGGGAAACAATGAGCAGTTCTTC	CSVEGNNEQFF